The clone carrying this T cell receptor beta chain was observed a few times. As yet, its antigen is unknown. This sample is drawn from a study of naive and memory T cell subsets. The study, taken as a whole, reports: There was no ground truth to check naive and memory subset results.

The CDR3 loop spans 12 amino acids. Trimming pared 2 bases from V and 11 bases from J, leaving 11 bases between. Germline CDR1 is MNHNS and CDR2 is SASEGT. An equimolar mix of two oligonucleotides served as the beta constant-region primer for TRBC1 and TRBC2. From the UMI-ligation and nested PCR reads, TCRdb called clonotypes with MiXCR, one entry per CDR3 protein. The sample consists of 120,000 to 150,000 distinct CDR3 sequences, around 15% of them appearing once. After the first PCR, alpha and beta chain libraries were processed separately. Sample: naive CD4+ T cells from blood. The chain uses TRBV6-1 and TRBJ2-3; perhaps D is TRBD1 or TRBD2 (5 bases each). This clonotype originated in a human donor in good health. CDR3 amino acids: CASSERDQMQYF. The CDR3 region has the DNA TGTGCCAGCAGTGAAAGGGACCAGATGCAGTATTTT.